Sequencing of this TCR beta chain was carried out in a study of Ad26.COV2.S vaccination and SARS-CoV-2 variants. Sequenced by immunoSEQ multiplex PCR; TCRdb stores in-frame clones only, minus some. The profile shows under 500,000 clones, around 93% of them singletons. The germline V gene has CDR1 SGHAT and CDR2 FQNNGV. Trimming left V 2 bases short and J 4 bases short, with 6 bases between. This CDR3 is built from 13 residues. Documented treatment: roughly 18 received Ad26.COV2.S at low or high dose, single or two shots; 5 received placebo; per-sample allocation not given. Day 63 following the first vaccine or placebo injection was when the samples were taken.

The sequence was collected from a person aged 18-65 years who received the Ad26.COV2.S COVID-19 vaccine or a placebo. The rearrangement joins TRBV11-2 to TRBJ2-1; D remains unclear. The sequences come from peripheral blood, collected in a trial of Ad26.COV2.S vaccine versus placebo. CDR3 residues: CASSLSFYNEQFF. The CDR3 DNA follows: TGTGCCAGCAGCTTATCCTTTTACAATGAGCAGTTCTTC.